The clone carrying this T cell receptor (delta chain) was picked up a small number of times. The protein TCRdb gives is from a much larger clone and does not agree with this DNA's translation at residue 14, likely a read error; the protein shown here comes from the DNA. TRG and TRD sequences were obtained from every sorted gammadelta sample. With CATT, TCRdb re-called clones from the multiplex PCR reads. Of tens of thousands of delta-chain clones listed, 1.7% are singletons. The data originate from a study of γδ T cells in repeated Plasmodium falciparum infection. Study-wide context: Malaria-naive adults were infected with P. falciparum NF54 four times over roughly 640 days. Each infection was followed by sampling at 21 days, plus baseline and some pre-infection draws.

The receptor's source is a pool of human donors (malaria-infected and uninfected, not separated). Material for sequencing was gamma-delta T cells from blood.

In nucleotides, the CDR3 is TGTGCCTGTGACACCATTAACCCCTCCGTACTGGGGGAAGATCCGCTCACCGATAAACTCATCTTT. This sequence encodes CACDTINPSVLGEDPLTDKLIF. This chain uses TRDV2 with TRDJ1, with 9 bases fitting TRDD3. No J gene is reported in TCRdb; it was inferred here by comparing the DNA with germline. CDR1 is GEAIGNYY and CDR2 is EKD in the germline V gene. V lost 0 bases to trimming and J lost 1 base; unmatched junction nucleotides: 23. The CDR3 covers 22 residues.